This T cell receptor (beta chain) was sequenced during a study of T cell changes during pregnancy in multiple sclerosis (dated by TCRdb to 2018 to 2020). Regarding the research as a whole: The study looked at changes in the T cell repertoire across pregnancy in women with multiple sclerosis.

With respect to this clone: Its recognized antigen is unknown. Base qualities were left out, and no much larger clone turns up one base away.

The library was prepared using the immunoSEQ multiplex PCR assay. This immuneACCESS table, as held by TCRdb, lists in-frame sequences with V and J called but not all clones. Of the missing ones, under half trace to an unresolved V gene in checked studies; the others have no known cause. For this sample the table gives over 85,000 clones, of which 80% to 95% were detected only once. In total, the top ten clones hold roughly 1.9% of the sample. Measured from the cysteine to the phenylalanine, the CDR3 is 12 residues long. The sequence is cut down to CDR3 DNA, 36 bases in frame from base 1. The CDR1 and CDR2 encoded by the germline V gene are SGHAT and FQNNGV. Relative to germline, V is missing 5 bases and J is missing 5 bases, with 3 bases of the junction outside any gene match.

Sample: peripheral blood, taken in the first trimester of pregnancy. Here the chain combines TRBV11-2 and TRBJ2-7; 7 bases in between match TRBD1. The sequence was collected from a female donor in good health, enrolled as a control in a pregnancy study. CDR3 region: CASSVDRDEQYF. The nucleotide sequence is TGTGCCAGCAGCGTCGACAGGGACGAGCAGTACTTC.